This TCR beta chain came from a study of blood T cell repertoires in COVID-19. The overall study: From T cells, B-cell-depleted T cells, or PBMCs came the material, which was cDNA or gDNA.

V shed 6 bases, J shed 7 bases, and the junction held 8 bases outside the gene matches. This CDR3 is 14 amino acids long. Germline CDR1 reads MNHEY; CDR2 reads SVGAGI. TCRdb's table, derived via immunoSEQ multiplex PCR, lists solely in-frame clones and lacks some. The sample carries 130,000 to 150,000 clones, roughly 83% recorded once. Cohorts were based on clinical histories the participants reported. Symptom resolution, clearance, or two negative PCRs marked donors in Cohort 3 as recovered. This chain uses TRBV6-5 with TRBJ1-2; 10 positions match TRBD1. The sequence was obtained from a man aged 45-60 years who had recovered from COVID-19. Sequences were obtained from PBMCs or T cells enriched from blood (not recorded which). The CDR3 DNA is TGTGCCAGCAGAAGACCGGGACAGGGGTTTGGCTACACCTTC. It translates to CASRRPGQGFGYTF.